This is a list of T cell receptor beta chains from one sample in a study of cytomegalovirus exposure and HLA in healthy donors. Here immunoSEQ multiplex PCR was the method, and the copy in TCRdb shows in-frame clones only, minus some. The sample table includes some 43,000 clones. Input material: PBMCs. The receptors stem from a woman under 40 in good health and CMV-seronegative. CDR3s include the opening cysteine and the closing phenylalanine or tryptophan. Each record gives: V gene, J gene, D gene, CDR3 protein, CDR3 DNA. D genes are given only for firm matches.

>TRBV6-5|TRBJ2-7|TRBD1
CASSAGTGRYEQYF
TGTGCCAGCAGTGCCGGGACAGGGCGTTACGAGCAGTACTTC
>TRBV6-5|TRBJ1-2|TRBD1
CASSYRDSLFRFGYTF
TGTGCCAGCAGTTACCGGGACAGTCTGTTTCGGTTTGGCTACACCTTC
>TRBV28|TRBJ1-2|-
CASTGDNYGYTF
TGTGCCAGCACAGGGGATAACTATGGCTACACCTTC
>TRBV5-1|TRBJ2-7|TRBD1
CASSWAGQGSYEQYF
TGCGCCAGCAGCTGGGCGGGACAGGGGTCCTACGAGCAGTACTTC
>TRBV9|TRBJ1-5|TRBD1
CAIYQGAGQPQHF
TGTGCCATCTATCAGGGGGCAGGACAGCCCCAGCATTTT
>TRBV11-2|TRBJ1-1|-
CASSLDQYREAFF
TGTGCCAGCAGCTTAGACCAATACAGAGAAGCTTTCTTT
>TRBV7-3|TRBJ1-2|TRBD1
CASSEQGAQGYTF
TGTGCCAGCAGCGAGCAGGGGGCGCAAGGCTACACCTTC
>TRBV6-6|TRBJ1-2|-
CASSPDGGYGYTF
TGTGCCAGCAGTCCCGATGGGGGGTATGGCTACACCTTC
>TRBV11-2|TRBJ2-3|-
CASSPNSNTDTQYF
TGTGCCAGCAGCCCGAATAGCAACACAGATACGCAGTATTTT
>TRBV5-1|TRBJ2-1|-
CASSLGGGGYNEQFF
TGCGCCAGCAGCTTGGGGGGAGGAGGATACAATGAGCAGTTCTTC
>TRBV6-5|TRBJ2-7|-
CASSYSTGRGYEQYF
TGTGCCAGCAGTTACTCCACAGGGAGGGGCTACGAGCAGTACTTC
>TRBV6-5|TRBJ1-1|TRBD1
CASRWDRGQATEAFF
TGTGCCAGCAGGTGGGACAGGGGCCAAGCAACTGAAGCTTTCTTT